Following are 26 T cell receptor beta chains from one sample sequenced in a study of Tregs in tolerant kidney transplant recipients (dated by TCRdb to the late 2010s). The library was produced with the immunoSEQ multiplex PCR assay. What TCRdb holds here is the immuneACCESS table cut down to in-frame rearrangements. Part of the clones is not present; checked against another copy, under half of the missing clones reflect an unresolved V gene, and the others are unexplained. This sample gives some 90,000 clones in total; 90% to 95% of them show up just once. Roughly 4.7% of the sample rests with the top ten. Material for sequencing was CD8+ T cells from blood. The receptor source for this set is a human donor in good health.

The chain is built from TRBV27 and TRBJ2-7; TRBD2 agrees at 9 bases. The CDR3 covers 14 residues. CDR1 and CDR2 (germline): MNHEY, SMNVEV (reference sequence). The V segment lost 5 bases and the J segment 2 bases; nucleotides outside the gene matches: 4. This chain's CDR3 is CASSKGLAPYEQYF. The CDR3 nucleotides read TGTGCCAGCAGTAAGGGACTAGCCCCCTACGAGCAGTACTTC.

The rearrangement uses TRBV18 and TRBJ2-1; no definite D call. The germline CDR1 and CDR2 sequences are KGHSH and LQKENI. The length of the CDR3 is 17 residues. Trimming removed 3 bases at V and 0 bases at J, with 15 bases between. The CDR3 region has the DNA TGTGCCAGCTCACCTACAACCTCACAGAGCTCCTACAATGAGCAGTTCTTC. Its translation is CASSPTTSQSSYNEQFF. The variable domain in full, completed from reference TRBV18 and TRBJ2-1, reads NAGVMQNPRHLVRRRGQEARLRCSPMKGHSHVYWYRQLPEEGLKFMVYLQKENIIDESGMPKERFSAEFPKEGPSILRIQQVVRGDSAAYFCASSPTTSQSSYNEQFFGPGTRLTVL.

The chain uses TRBV18 and TRBJ2-2; TRBD2 matches at 7 bases. From germline, CDR1 is KGHSH and CDR2 LQKENI. The CDR3 length is 15 residues. Trimming cost V 3 bases and J 1 base; bases outside gene matches: 2. CDR3 sequence reads: CASSPASGNTGELFF. The DNA of the CDR3 is TGTGCCAGCTCACCCGCTAGCGGGAACACCGGGGAGCTGTTTTTT.

This chain uses TRBV6-5 with TRBJ2-7; tentative D call: TRBD1 (6 bases). V was trimmed by 6 bases and J by 0 bases, leaving 12 bases between them. The CDR3 runs to 14 residues. Germline V lookup: CDR1 MNHEY, CDR2 SVGAGI. The CDR3 here is CASRLTGNSYEQYF. DNA for the CDR3: TGTGCCAGCAGACTAACAGGGAACTCCTACGAGCAGTACTTC.

This chain uses TRBV15 with TRBJ1-5; no reliable D call. CDR1 LNHNV and CDR2 YYDKDF come from the germline V gene (reference sequence). This CDR3 is built from 15 residues. Trimming removed 5 bases from V and 3 bases from J, with 14 bases in between. The CDR3 protein is CATSGGPGNNQPQHF. CDR3 sequence (DNA): TGTGCCACCAGCGGAGGTCCGGGTAACAATCAGCCCCAGCATTTT.

The CDR3 loop is CASSLASGGARYGYTF. CDR3 DNA sequence: TGTGCCAGCAGCTTAGCCTCAGGGGGCGCGAGGTATGGCTACACCTTC. The chain has TRBV13 and TRBJ1-2, with 8 positions matching TRBD1. Trimming took 1 base from V and 5 from J; bases not matched to a gene: 9. CDR3 size: 16 residues. CDR1 and CDR2 from the germline V gene are PRHDT and FYEKMQ (reference sequence).

The genes are TRBV4-1 and TRBJ2-7; the D gene could be TRBD1 or TRBD2 (6 bases each). CDR1 MGHRA and CDR2 YSYEKL come from the germline V gene. The CDR3 is 13 residues long. The germline V and J ends were trimmed by 0 bases and 9 bases, with 12 bases remaining between them. CDR3 nucleotide sequence: TGCGCCAGCAGCCAAGAAAAAGGGGGAGGGCAGTACTTC. Translating it yields CASSQEKGGGQYF.

The chain combines TRBV9 with TRBJ2-1; 12 bases agree with TRBD2. Looked up from germline, CDR1 is SGDLS and CDR2 is YYNGEE. The CDR3 length is 20 residues. The V segment lost 0 bases and the J segment 3 bases; nucleotides outside the gene matches: 13. DNA of the CDR3: TGTGCCAGCAGCGTAGATAGGGGGCTAGCGGGAGGGCCTCACTACAATGAGCAGTTCTTC. It translates to CASSVDRGLAGGPHYNEQFF.

This clone was seen once. The genes are TRBV6-6 and TRBJ2-4; 9 positions agree with TRBD1. Trimming removed 2 bases from V and 3 bases from J; junction bases left unmatched: 5. The length of the CDR3 is 16 residues. The V gene's germline CDR1 is MNHNY and CDR2 SVGAGI (reference sequence). In nucleotides, the CDR3 is TGTGCCAGCAGTTACCTTTCGGGACAGGGCAAAAACATTCAGTACTTC. This gives the protein CASSYLSGQGKNIQYF.

This clone has more than one count but fewer than ten. V and J are TRBV9 and TRBJ1-2; D is ambiguous. This CDR3 comprises 13 residues. Trimming stripped 0 bases from V and 8 bases from J, with 11 bases between. In germline, CDR1 is SGDLS, CDR2 YYNGEE. The CDR3 bases are TGTGCCAGCAGCGTAGCGAGGACTGGAGGCTACACCTTC. This gives the protein CASSVARTGGYTF.

The J gene is TRBJ2-5, the V gene TRBV5-6, with D maybe TRBD1 (6 bases). Germline CDR1 reads SGHDT; CDR2 reads YYEEEE. V was cut by 4 bases and J by 4 bases, with 11 bases left in between. The CDR3 is 13 residues long. Written as DNA, the CDR3 is TGTGCCAGCAGCCCTGCAGGGGTAGAGACCCAGTACTTC. This gives the protein CASSPAGVETQYF.

CDR3 amino acids: CASSPTRTSYEQYF. CDR3 DNA: TGTGCCAGCAGCCCTACTAGGACTAGTTACGAGCAGTACTTC. The chain joins TRBV7-9 to TRBJ2-7, with 7 bases fitting TRBD2. The CDR3 runs to 14 residues. Germline CDR1 SEHNR, CDR2 FQNEAQ (reference sequence). The junction had 8 bases not matched to a gene; V was cut back by 5 bases and J by 4 bases.

V usage is TRBV13 and J usage is TRBJ1-2; tentatively, D is TRBD1 (5 bases). The V gene's germline CDR1 is PRHDT and CDR2 FYEKMQ (reference sequence). CDR3 length equals 13 residues. V lost 3 bases and J lost 6, with 11 bases in between. This CDR3 is CASSFEGKDGYTF. The CDR3 DNA follows: TGTGCCAGCAGCTTCGAGGGGAAAGATGGCTACACCTTC.

This sequence joins TRBV6-4 and TRBJ2-5; 9 nucleotides align to TRBD1. CDR3 length equals 16 residues. V gave up 3 bases and J gave up 2 bases; unmatched junction bases: 7. Germline assignment: CDR1 MRHNA and CDR2 SNTAGT. CDR3 amino acids: CASSEKPGQGQETQYF. The CDR3 coding sequence is TGTGCCAGCAGTGAGAAGCCGGGACAGGGACAAGAGACCCAGTACTTC.

This clone was picked up one time. The chain combines TRBV15 with TRBJ2-1; D might be TRBD2 (6 bases). CDR3 size: 14 residues. V gave up 2 bases and J gave up 3 bases, with 8 bases separating them. Germline V gene lookup returns CDR1 LNHNV and CDR2 YYDKDF (reference sequence). The CDR3 loop reads CATSRKDYYNEQFF. The CDR3 DNA is TGTGCCACCAGCAGAAAGGACTACTACAATGAGCAGTTCTTC.

This chain uses TRBV4-1 with TRBJ2-7; the D gene is possibly TRBD1 (6 bases). The V end was cut by 0 bases, the J end by 3 bases, with 12 bases between. Germline CDR1 and CDR2: MGHRA and YSYEKL. CDR3 length: 15 residues. The DNA of the CDR3 is TGCGCCAGCAGCCAAGACCCGGGACACCACTACGAGCAGTACTTC. Translating it yields CASSQDPGHHYEQYF.

The chain couples TRBV27 to TRBJ2-7, with a possible D match to TRBD1 (8 bases). Germline CDR1 and CDR2: MNHEY and SMNVEV (reference sequence). This CDR3 has 15 residues. Between the trimmed V and J ends, which lost 2 bases and 2 bases, there was a span of 13 bases. The CDR3 nucleotides are TGTGCCAGCAGTTTAGGACAGGGAGGGCCCTACGAGCAGTACTTC. As protein: CASSLGQGGPYEQYF.

This clone was observed a single time. V usage is TRBV25-1 and J usage is TRBJ2-7; D is unclear. Looked up from germline, CDR1 is MGHDK and CDR2 is SYGVNS. The CDR3 loop spans 14 amino acids. Trimming left V 0 bases short and J 0 bases short, with 6 bases between. The CDR3 bases are TGTGCCAGCAGTGAATACACCCTCTCCTACGAGCAGTACTTC. Amino acid sequence: CASSEYTLSYEQYF.

V is TRBV15 and J is TRBJ2-1, with D possibly matching TRBD2 (7 bases). The CDR3 extends over 17 amino acids. Trimming left V 1 base short and J 5 bases short, with 18 bases between. The V gene's germline CDR1 is LNHNV and CDR2 YYDKDF (reference sequence). The CDR3 loop reads CATSRGASGGLNNEQFF. Written as DNA, the CDR3 is TGTGCCACCAGCAGAGGGGCCTCGGGGGGCCTTAACAATGAGCAGTTCTTC.

This clone is medium-sized in the sample. The chain is built from TRBV7-9 and TRBJ1-2, with 10 bases aligning to TRBD1. The CDR3 totals 15 residues. CDR1 is SEHNR and CDR2 is FQNEAQ in the germline V gene (reference sequence). The V and J ends lost 6 bases and 3 bases, in that order; junction bases with no gene match: 7. CDR3 DNA: TGTGCCAGCAGAGCTCCCGGGACAGGGGACTATGGCTACACCTTC. Translation: CASRAPGTGDYGYTF.

In this sample, this clone turned up a few times. The chain combines TRBV5-6 with TRBJ2-1; D possibly corresponds to TRBD2 (5 bases). The CDR3 covers 12 residues. Between the trimmed V and J ends, which lost 5 bases and 9 bases, there was a span of 12 bases. CDR1 and CDR2 (germline): SGHDT, YYEEEE. The chain's CDR3 is CASSPEVGEQFF. The CDR3 nucleotides are TGTGCCAGCAGTCCGGAGGTGGGTGAGCAGTTCTTC.

The chain links TRBV2 to TRBJ1-2; D gene unclear. The CDR3 is 15 amino acids. The germline gives CDR1 SNHLY, CDR2 FYNNEI. The V end lost 7 bases, the J end lost 1 base, and 16 bases lay between the germline ends. CDR3 sequence reads: CASTQAGRVNYGYTF. CDR3 sequence (DNA): TGTGCCAGCACCCAGGCGGGCCGAGTTAACTATGGCTACACCTTC.

The chain recombines TRBV6-1 with TRBJ1-3; D not certain. This CDR3 comprises 16 residues. Germline lookup yields CDR1 MNHNS and CDR2 SASEGT. The V end was cut by 1 base, the J end by 0 bases, with 10 bases between. The CDR3 sequence: CASSEVWQNSGNTIYF. CDR3 nucleotide sequence: TGTGCCAGCAGTGAAGTTTGGCAAAACTCTGGAAACACCATATATTTT.

The chain employs TRBV6-1 and TRBJ2-5, with D tentatively TRBD1 (7 bases). The CDR3 has 14 amino acids. Trimming took 4 bases from V and 1 from J, leaving 10 bases between them. Germline V gene lookup returns CDR1 MNHNS and CDR2 SASEGT. The CDR3 DNA is TGTGCCAGCAGTGGTCAGGGGGGCCAAGAGACCCAGTACTTC. This gives the protein CASSGQGGQETQYF.

Details on this clone: Within the sample, other DNA sequences also encode this same CDR3. V gene TRBV27 combines with J gene TRBJ1-5, with TRBD1 matching 8 bases. Germline V gene sequence: CDR1 MNHEY, CDR2 SMNVEV (reference sequence). The trim removed 4 bases at V and 6 bases at J, leaving 5 bases unmatched. The CDR3 loop spans 14 amino acids. CDR3 residues: CASSSTGGGQPQHF. DNA for the CDR3: TGTGCCAGCAGTTCTACAGGGGGGGGTCAGCCCCAGCATTTT.

This chain links TRBV4-2 with TRBJ2-1; D may be TRBD1 or TRBD2 (5 bases each). Trimming removed 0 bases at V and 5 bases at J, with 17 bases between. CDR3 length: 17 residues. The germline V gene has CDR1 LGHNA and CDR2 YNFKEQ. The CDR3 sequence is CASSQDTGGGRNNEQFF. The CDR3 region has the DNA TGTGCCAGCAGCCAAGATACTGGTGGGGGACGGAACAATGAGCAGTTCTTC.